This is a list of T cell receptor beta chains from one sample in a study of OX40 agonist ivuxolimab in advanced cancers. This table comes from immunoSEQ multiplex PCR, and its TCRdb copy is limited to in-frame clones, with some not included. The table records tens of thousands of clones, 73% of them present only once. Material: CD4+ or CD8+ T cells sorted from blood, obtained in a trial of the OX40 agonist ivuxolimab. The receptor source for this set is an adult with an advanced solid tumor such as melanoma, head and neck, liver or kidney cancer. Each CDR3 is given with its conserved first and last residue. D genes are given only for firm matches. Clone size is not always given. Where it is, it says once, few, many or a class for expanded clones.

J gene	D gene	clone size	V gene	CDR3 length	CDR3 DNA	CDR3 protein
TRBJ2-5	TRBD2	NA	TRBV18	16	TGTGCCAGCTCAAGACGGACTAGCGGCTCTGGAGAGACCCAGTACTTC	CASSRRTSGSGETQYF
TRBJ1-1	NA	NA	TRBV6-5	12	TGTGCCAGCACCCCGGGGTACACTGAAGCTTTCTTT	CASTPGYTEAFF
TRBJ2-2	NA	NA	TRBV10-3	20	TGTGCCATCAGTGAATTGGGCCTAGATCCGAGTATGCGAAACACCGGGGAGCTGTTTTTT	CAISELGLDPSMRNTGELFF
TRBJ2-3	NA	NA	TRBV4-1	14	TGCGCCAGCTCCCCTAGCCCTTTCACAGATACGCAGTATTTT	CASSPSPFTDTQYF
TRBJ1-5	NA	NA	TRBV28	17	TGTGCCAGCAGTTTTATAGGGGTCATGAATAGCAATCAGCCCCAGCATTTT	CASSFIGVMNSNQPQHF
TRBJ2-1	NA	NA	TRBV7-9	15	TGTGCCAGCGGGCCGGGACTTAGCTCCTACAATGAGCAGTTCTTC	CASGPGLSSYNEQFF
TRBJ2-2	TRBD2	NA	TRBV11-2	16	TGTGCCAGCAGCTTAGTGACTAGCGGGGTCGGCGGGGAGCTGTTTTTT	CASSLVTSGVGGELFF
TRBJ2-7	NA	NA	TRBV5-6	14	TGTGCCAGCAGCTTCCCGGAAGGCCGCTACGAGCAGTACTTC	CASSFPEGRYEQYF
TRBJ2-7	NA	NA	TRBV11-3	12	TGTGCCAGCAGCTACTCCACCTACGAGCAGTACTTC	CASSYSTYEQYF
TRBJ2-3	NA	few	TRBV5-5	13	TGTGCCAGCAGCTCGGAAACCGGAGATACGCAGTATTTT	CASSSETGDTQYF
TRBJ1-5	NA	NA	TRBV5-1	15	TGCGCCAGCAGCAGGATGGGGGGCGACAATCAGCCCCAGCATTTT	CASSRMGGDNQPQHF
TRBJ2-7	NA	NA	TRBV13	13	TGTGCCAGCAGCTTAGGGCAGGGGAGCGAGCAGTACTTC	CASSLGQGSEQYF
TRBJ2-1	NA	NA	TRBV7-2	15	TGTGCCAGCAGTTACGACAGTCTAACCTACAATGAGCAGTTCTTC	CASSYDSLTYNEQFF
TRBJ1-2	NA	NA	TRBV21-1	14	TGTGCCAGCAGCTTGGAGGGACAGGGTGATGGCTACACCTTC	CASSLEGQGDGYTF
TRBJ1-2	NA	NA	TRBV29-1	13	TGCAGCGTGGAGGACGGTAACCGCTATGGCTACACCTTC	CSVEDGNRYGYTF
TRBJ2-1	NA	NA	TRBV11-2	18	TGTGCCAGCAGCTTAGATCTTTTAAGTCTAGGGGGGGCGGATGAGCAGTTCTTC	CASSLDLLSLGGADEQFF
TRBJ1-1	NA	once	TRBV29-1	10	TGCAGCGTTGGTACCCCTGAAGCTTTCTTT	CSVGTPEAFF
TRBJ2-3	NA	medium-sized	TRBV27	15	TGTGCCAGCAGTGAACAGGTAACCCGCACAGATACGCAGTATTTT	CASSEQVTRTDTQYF
TRBJ2-6	NA	NA	TRBV4-2	16	TGTGCCAGCAGCCAAGATGAGGGGACTGGGGCCAACGTCCTGACTTTC	CASSQDEGTGANVLTF
TRBJ2-7	TRBD1	NA	TRBV2	15	TGTGCCAGCAGTGGCCTAACGGGACAGGACCACGAGCAGTACTTC	CASSGLTGQDHEQYF
TRBJ2-6	NA	NA	TRBV5-8	14	TGTGCCAGCAGCTCCGGCTCTGGGGCCAACGTCCTGACTTTC	CASSSGSGANVLTF
TRBJ2-7	TRBD1	few	TRBV5-4	15	TGTGCCAGCAGCTGGGGACAGGGTAGCTCCTACGAGCAGTACTTC	CASSWGQGSSYEQYF
TRBJ2-3	NA	NA	TRBV7-6	14	TGTGCCAGCAGCTTAGAGTGGGGGCAGCCTACGCAGTATTTT	CASSLEWGQPTQYF
TRBJ1-1	NA	NA	TRBV19	14	TGTGCCAGTAGTCCCCTCCGTAGCAGCCCCGAAGCTTTCTTT	CASSPLRSSPEAFF
TRBJ2-2	NA	NA	TRBV27	16	TGTGCCAGCAGTTTGGTTGGGGGGTTGAGCACCGGGGAGCTGTTTTTT	CASSLVGGLSTGELFF
TRBJ2-3	TRBD1	NA	TRBV6-1	16	TGTGCCAGCAGTGAGGGAGAAGGGGGCCTCTGGGATACGCAGTATTTT	CASSEGEGGLWDTQYF
TRBJ1-1	TRBD1	NA	TRBV28	14	TGTGCCAGCAGTCTAGGACAGGGGATTTCTGAAGCTTTCTTT	CASSLGQGISEAFF
TRBJ1-3	NA	NA	TRBV4-1	15	TGCGCCAGCAGCCAAGAGTGGGAGCCTGGAAACACCATATATTTT	CASSQEWEPGNTIYF
TRBJ1-4	TRBD1	NA	TRBV14	18	TGTGCCAGCAGCCTGATGCTCCCAAACCCGGGACAGGGGGGAAAACTGTTTTTT	CASSLMLPNPGQGGKLFF
TRBJ2-2	TRBD2	NA	TRBV30	12	TGTGCCTGGAGGGGGGGGGCCGGGGAGCTGTTTTTT	CAWRGGAGELFF
TRBJ2-2	NA	NA	TRBV12-2	16	TGTGCAAGTCGCATCCTAGCGGGGGGGAACACCGGGGAGCTGTTTTTT	CASRILAGGNTGELFF
TRBJ2-1	TRBD1	NA	TRBV4-1	15	TGCGCCAGCAGCCAAGTTGGACAGGGCGGGAATGAGCAGTTCTTC	CASSQVGQGGNEQFF
TRBJ2-1	NA	many	TRBV9	16	TGTGCCAGCAGCGTAGCCGCGGGGGCCTCCTACAATGAGCAGTTCTTC	CASSVAAGASYNEQFF
TRBJ2-7	TRBD1	NA	TRBV19	14	TGTGCCAGTAGCCCAACCGGGACAGGATACGAGCAGTACTTC	CASSPTGTGYEQYF
TRBJ2-7	TRBD2	NA	TRBV11-3	15	TGTGCCAGCAGCTTATATGGGGGGGTCCGGTACGAGCAGTACTTC	CASSLYGGVRYEQYF
TRBJ1-3	TRBD1	NA	TRBV5-6	17	TGTGCCAGACCGTACGGGGGACAGGGAGTATCTGGAAACACCATATATTTT	CARPYGGQGVSGNTIYF
TRBJ1-5	NA	NA	TRBV7-9	13	TGTGCCAGCAGCGTGGACGGCGATCAGCCCCAGCATTTT	CASSVDGDQPQHF
TRBJ1-2	NA	few	TRBV5-1	15	TGCGCCAGCAGCTTGGAAGGCGGGGGGCAGGATGGCTACACCTTC	CASSLEGGGQDGYTF
TRBJ1-1	NA	few	TRBV7-9	12	TGTGCCAGCAGCTTTGGACAGTCTGAAGCTTTCTTT	CASSFGQSEAFF
TRBJ2-7	NA	NA	TRBV30	14	TGTGCCTGGAGACGGAGCGACAGGCTCTACGAGCAGTACTTC	CAWRRSDRLYEQYF
TRBJ2-1	TRBD2	NA	TRBV27	13	TGTGCCAGCACCACGGGGGGGGTTTATGAGCAGTTCTTC	CASTTGGVYEQFF
TRBJ1-5	NA	once	TRBV29-1	15	TGCAGCGTTGGGTCCGGGACAACTAGCAATCAGCCCCAGCATTTT	CSVGSGTTSNQPQHF
TRBJ1-5	NA	NA	TRBV11-3	15	TGTGCCAGCAGCCCGACAGTTTATAGCAATCAGCCCCAGCATTTT	CASSPTVYSNQPQHF
TRBJ1-3	TRBD1	NA	TRBV4-3	17	TGCGCCAGCAGCCAAGATGTTAGTAGGGGGCGAGGAAACACCATATATTTT	CASSQDVSRGRGNTIYF
TRBJ1-1	TRBD1	once	TRBV27	13	TGTGCCAGCAGAAAGACAGGGGCCACTGAAGCTTTCTTT	CASRKTGATEAFF
TRBJ1-6	NA	NA	TRBV5-5	17	TGTGCCAGCAGCTTGGCAGGGAGTAAAACCTATAATTCACCCCTCCACTTT	CASSLAGSKTYNSPLHF
TRBJ1-1	NA	NA	TRBV27	14	TGTGCCAGCAGCCCGGGGGGGGGAGACACTGAAGCTTTCTTT	CASSPGGGDTEAFF
TRBJ2-4	NA	NA	TRBV15	15	TGTGCCACCAGCCAGACGGGAGTAGCCAAAAACATTCAGTACTTC	CATSQTGVAKNIQYF
TRBJ2-4	NA	NA	TRBV9	14	TGTGCCAGCAGCCCCCTCCGGGAGATAAACATTCAGTACTTC	CASSPLREINIQYF
TRBJ2-7	NA	few	TRBV6-5	12	TGTGCCAGCAGCTCCGTCTCCTACGAGCAGTACTTC	CASSSVSYEQYF
TRBJ2-7	NA	NA	TRBV9	15	TGTGCCAGCAGCGTAGGGGCAGCGGCCACCCACGAGCAGTACTTC	CASSVGAAATHEQYF
TRBJ2-3	TRBD1	NA	TRBV7-8	15	TGTGCCAGCAGCGCCCGGGACAGGCTCACAGATACGCAGTATTTT	CASSARDRLTDTQYF
TRBJ1-5	NA	few	TRBV6-1	17	TGTGCCAGCAGTGCCCTAGGGACGGCCTATAGCAATCAGCCCCAGCATTTT	CASSALGTAYSNQPQHF